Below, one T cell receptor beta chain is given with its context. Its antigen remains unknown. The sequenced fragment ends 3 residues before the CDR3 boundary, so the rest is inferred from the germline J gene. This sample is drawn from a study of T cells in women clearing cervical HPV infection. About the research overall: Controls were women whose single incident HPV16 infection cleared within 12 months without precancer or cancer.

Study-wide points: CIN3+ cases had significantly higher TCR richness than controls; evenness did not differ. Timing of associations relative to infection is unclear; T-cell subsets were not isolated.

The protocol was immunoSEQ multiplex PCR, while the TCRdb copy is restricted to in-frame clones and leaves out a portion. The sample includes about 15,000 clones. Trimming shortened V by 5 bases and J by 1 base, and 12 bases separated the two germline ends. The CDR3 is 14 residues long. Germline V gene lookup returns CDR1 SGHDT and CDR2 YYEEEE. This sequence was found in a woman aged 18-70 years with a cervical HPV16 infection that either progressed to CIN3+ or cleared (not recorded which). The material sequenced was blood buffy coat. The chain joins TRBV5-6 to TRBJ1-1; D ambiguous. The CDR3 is CASRAAGENTEAFF. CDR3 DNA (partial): TGTGCCAGCAGGGCCGCGGGAGAGAACACTGAA.